This T cell receptor beta chain was identified during a study of cytomegalovirus exposure and HLA in healthy donors. Study summary: An analysis done earlier identified around 100 million unique TCR beta sequences from approximately 170 million T cells.

The CDR3 is 15 residues long, counting both termini. The germline V gene has CDR1 SQVTM and CDR2 ANQGSEA. Primers: 60 Vbeta forward and 13 Jbeta reverse. Clones were read by immunoSEQ multiplex PCR, and TCRdb kept only the in-frame ones, dropping some. The table lists 110,000 to 150,000 clones, around 75% of them singletons. This clone appeared a single time. This likely comes from a read error, as the CDR3 has no conserved phenylalanine or tryptophan at its end. It is unclear where the CDR3 begins or ends on the DNA, so no DNA is shown, and the CDR3 is as TCRdb lists it. The source material was PBMCs. The V gene is TRBV29-1, the J gene TRBJ1-1; whether TRBD1, the table's D call, matches the DNA was not checked. This receptor was obtained from a female donor in good health and CMV-seronegative. CDR3 loop: CSVNTGGAYYTEALV.